This record concerns one TCR beta chain sequence. The data were obtained in a study of T-cell reconstitution after alpha-beta-depleted transplantation in children. Looked up from germline, CDR1 is LNHNV and CDR2 is YYDKDF (reference sequence). CDR3 length: 16 amino acids. With 4 bases clipped from V and 7 bases from J, the junction kept 11 bases outside the gene matches. The library targeted TCRbeta and was prepared with unique molecular identifiers. TCRdb reprocessed the PCR reads via MiXCR and lists one record per CDR3 protein. The sample yields hundreds of thousands of distinct CDR3 sequences, roughly a tenth seen once.

This material consisted of PBMCs from the stem cell graft donor, taken from the stem cell graft. The chain recombines TRBV15 with TRBJ1-5; TRBD1 matches at 9 bases. The source is a human donor who donated a stem cell graft to a child with acute myeloid leukemia. In nucleotides, the CDR3 is TGTGCCACCAGCAAGCCGGGACAGGGTTCCGCACAGCCCCAGCATTTT. This translates into CATSKPGQGSAQPQHF.